This TCR beta chain was identified during a study of T cell responses to AZD1222 COVID-19 vaccine. Measured with immunoSEQ multiplex PCR; TCRdb has only the in-frame clones, and not every one. In the table there are about 150,000 clones, 92% of which are singletons. The CDR3 totals 14 residues. Trimming removed 3 bases at V and 1 base at J, with 7 bases between. CDR1 SGHVS and CDR2 FQNEAQ come from the germline V gene. V gene TRBV7-8 combines with J gene TRBJ1-5; TRBD1 might be the D (5 bases). This receptor was obtained from an adult who received the AZD1222 COVID-19 vaccine. The sequencing used peripheral blood, collected 28 days after the second AZD1222 dose. The CDR3 nucleotides read TGTGCCAGCAGCTTTGGGGCAAGCAATCAGCCCCAGCATTTT. This translates into CASSFGASNQPQHF.